The next 29 T cell receptor beta chains were all read from a single sample in a study of blood T cell repertoires in COVID-19. The protocol was immunoSEQ multiplex PCR, while the TCRdb copy is restricted to in-frame clones and leaves out a portion. The sample gives roughly 35,000 clones, about 81% of which show up once; just over 35% is in the top ten. Sequenced: peripheral blood. The receptors derive from a man older than 75 with acute or convalescent COVID-19.

This sequence joins TRBV6-5 and TRBJ2-5, with TRBD2 matching 8 bases. The CDR3 is made up of 16 amino acids. V dropped 0 bases and J dropped 2; count of bases not matched to a gene: 5. CDR1 and CDR2 (germline): MNHEY, SVGAGI. The CDR3 sequence is CASSYSAGGGQETQYF. The CDR3 DNA reads as TGTGCCAGCAGTTACTCGGCGGGGGGAGGACAAGAGACCCAGTACTTC.

The V call is TRBV12-3 or TRBV12-4, the J call TRBJ2-1; 9 positions match TRBD1. The CDR3 has 12 amino acids. The CDR3 loop is CATGGAINEQFF. The CDR3, as DNA: TGTGCTACAGGGGGCGCGATCAATGAGCAGTTCTTC.

The chain uses TRBV5-1 and TRBJ2-5, with 16 bases aligning to TRBD2. CDR3 length: 16 amino acids. CDR1 is SGHRS, CDR2 YFSETQ, per germline. V dropped 9 bases and J dropped 4; count of bases not matched to a gene: 9. CDR3 in DNA: TGCGCCACAACCGGGACTAGCGGGGGGGCCGCAGAGACCCAGTACTTC. Its translation is CATTGTSGGAAETQYF. Drawing the rest from reference TRBV5-1 and TRBJ2-5, the complete variable domain is KAGVTQTPRYLIKTRGQQVTLSCSPISGHRSVSWYQQTPGQGLQFLFEYFSETQRNKGNFPGRFSGRQFSNSRSEMNVSTLELGDSALYLCATTGTSGGAAETQYFGPGTRLLVL.

The CDR3 is CSVEVVRTGEGGYTF. CDR3 sequence (DNA): TGCAGCGTTGAAGTAGTCAGGACAGGGGAGGGTGGCTACACCTTC. J is TRBJ1-2 and V is TRBV29-1, with TRBD1 matching over 9 bases. The CDR3 spans 15 residues. The germline CDR1 and CDR2 sequences are SQVTM and ANQGSEA. V shed 1 base, J shed 7 bases, and the junction held 10 bases outside the gene matches.

The chain carries TRBV11-1 and TRBJ1-3; weak D call: TRBD1 (5 bases). V lost 4 bases and J 0 bases, leaving 13 bases between the germline ends. This CDR3 has 16 residues. Germline assignment: CDR1 SGHAT and CDR2 FQDESV (reference sequence). CDR3 sequence: CASSSTGRSSGNTIYF. The CDR3 DNA reads TGTGCCAGCAGCTCAACAGGACGGAGCTCTGGAAACACCATATATTTT. Using reference TRBV11-1 and TRBJ1-3 for the parts outside the CDR3, the full variable domain is EAEVAQSPRYKITEKSQAVAFWCDPISGHATLYWYRQILGQGPELLVQFQDESVVDDSQLPKDRFSAERLKGVDSTLKIQPAELGDSAMYLCASSSTGRSSGNTIYFGEGSWLTVV.

J is TRBJ1-1 and V is TRBV11-2; D might be TRBD1 (5 bases). Per the germline V gene, CDR1 is SGHAT and CDR2 is FQNNGV. This CDR3 is 15 amino acids long. Trimming cost V 5 bases and J 4 bases, with 17 bases left between them. The CDR3 spells CASSPKGARGTEAFF. For the CDR3, the DNA is TGTGCCAGCAGCCCGAAAGGGGCGCGGGGCACTGAAGCTTTCTTT.

This clone turned up a few times. The rearrangement uses TRBV7-9 and TRBJ1-4; TRBD1 aligns across 7 bases. Per germline, CDR1 SEHNR and CDR2 FQNEAQ (reference sequence). This CDR3 spans 15 amino acids. V shed 6 bases and J 2 bases; nucleotides not matched to a gene: 6. For the CDR3, the DNA is TGTGCCAGCAGTACACCGGGACAGACTAATGAAAAACTGTTTTTT. Amino acid sequence: CASSTPGQTNEKLFF.

A single count supports this clone. This chain connects TRBV5-1 to TRBJ2-3; 8 positions match TRBD2. The CDR3 has 14 residues. Trimming at V came to 1 base and at J to 4 bases, leaving 2 bases not matched to a gene. In germline, CDR1 is SGHRS, CDR2 YFSETQ. CDR3 amino acids: CASSLYGGADTQYF. CDR3 in DNA: TGCGCCAGCAGCTTGTACGGGGGGGCAGATACGCAGTATTTT.

This rearrangement joins TRBV19 to TRBJ1-2; perhaps TRBD1 as D (6 bases). V was cut by 0 bases and J by 4 bases, with 9 bases left in between. This CDR3 contains 14 residues. Germline V gives CDR1 LNHDA, CDR2 SQIVND (reference sequence). The CDR3 coding sequence is TGTGCCAGTAGTATAGAACAGGGCCTCTATGGCTACACCTTC. Translation gives CASSIEQGLYGYTF.

The table lists this clone with a few counts. The J gene is TRBJ1-4, the V gene TRBV10-3, with a tentative D call TRBD1 (6 bases). The CDR3 has 13 residues. Trimming stripped 5 bases from V and 4 bases from J, with 8 bases between. In germline, CDR1 is ENHRY, CDR2 SYGVKD. In DNA form, the CDR3 reads TGTGCCATCAGTTTACAGGGTAATGAAAAACTGTTTTTT. It is translated as CAISLQGNEKLFF.

As DNA, the CDR3 is TGTGCCAGCAGCCGGGAGTTCGGTCCGCAGTATTTT. Its protein product is CASSREFGPQYF. This sequence joins TRBV2 and TRBJ2-3; tentative D call: TRBD2 (6 bases). Trimming left V 6 bases short and J 10 bases short, with 14 bases between. The CDR3 covers 12 residues. CDR1 is SNHLY and CDR2 is FYNNEI in the germline V gene.

This rearrangement joins TRBV7-2 to TRBJ2-5, with 7 bases that match TRBD2. Germline V lookup: CDR1 SGHTA, CDR2 FQGNSA. The CDR3 has 15 residues. V was pared by 6 bases and J by 5 bases, with 12 bases of the junction left unmatched. CDR3 nucleotides: TGTGCCAGCAGAAATAGCGGGCCCGGTAGGGAGACCCAGTACTTC. The encoded protein is CASRNSGPGRETQYF. The entire variable domain, with the rest obtained from reference TRBV7-2 and TRBJ2-5, is as follows: GAGVSQSPSNKVTEKGKDVELRCDPISGHTALYWYRQSLGQGLEFLIYFQGNSAPDKSGLPSDRFSAERTGGSVSTLTIQRTQQEDSAVYLCASRNSGPGRETQYFGPGTRLLVL.

The chain has TRBV2 and TRBJ2-3; D unresolved. Germline V gene lookup returns CDR1 SNHLY and CDR2 FYNNEI. CDR3 size: 14 residues. Trimming stripped 6 bases from V and 2 bases from J, with 12 bases between. The CDR3 loop is CASSLGPITDTQYF. The CDR3 DNA is TGTGCCAGCAGCCTGGGCCCTATCACAGATACGCAGTATTTT.

The chain employs TRBV6-2 or TRBV6-3 and TRBJ2-7, with D possibly TRBD1 on 6 matching bases. Germline V CDR1 and CDR2: MNHEY, SVGEGT. V was clipped by 5 bases and J by 0 bases, with 11 bases between them. The CDR3 runs 14 residues. The CDR3 bases are TGTGCCAGCAGTGATACACAGGGCTCCTACGAGCAGTACTTC. Its protein product is CASSDTQGSYEQYF.

This clone was seen a handful of times. The genes are TRBV3-1 (or the pseudogene TRBV3-2) and TRBJ1-1; 7 bases map to TRBD1. This CDR3 spans 13 amino acids. With V trimmed by 1 base and J by 5 bases, 1 base remained unmatched. Germline V gene lookup returns CDR1 LGHDT and CDR2 YNNKEL (reference sequence). In DNA, the CDR3 is TGTGCCAGCAGCCAAGGCAGGGGGACTGAAGCTTTCTTT. Its translation is CASSQGRGTEAFF.

The gene calls are TRBV27 and TRBJ2-5, with 11 bases fitting TRBD1. Unmatched junction bases numbered 6, after V lost 4 bases and J lost 5 bases. This CDR3 spans 15 amino acids. The V gene's germline CDR1 is MNHEY and CDR2 SMNVEV (reference sequence). DNA for the CDR3: TGTGCCAGCAGTTCGGGACAGGGGGAGTGGGAGACCCAGTACTTC. Amino acids: CASSSGQGEWETQYF.

The chain combines TRBV5-6 with TRBJ2-2; D is uncertain. Per the germline V gene, CDR1 is SGHDT and CDR2 is YYEEEE. Trimming left V 0 bases short and J 2 bases short, with 8 bases between. CDR3 size: 15 residues. The CDR3 region has the DNA TGTGCCAGCAGCTTGGCAGGCAGAAACACCGGGGAGCTGTTTTTT. It specifies CASSLAGRNTGELFF. The full variable domain, completed using reference TRBV5-6 and TRBJ2-2, is DAGVTQSPTHLIKTRGQQVTLRCSPKSGHDTVSWYQQALGQGPQFIFQYYEEEERQRGNFPDRFSGHQFPNYSSELNVNALLLGDSALYLCASSLAGRNTGELFFGEGSRLTVL.

This chain's CDR3 is CAPLPVNPNYGYTF. The CDR3 DNA reads TGCGCCCCCCTCCCGGTCAACCCGAACTATGGCTACACCTTC. The chain employs TRBV5-1 and TRBJ1-2; D uncertain. The CDR3 is 14 amino acids. The V and J ends lost 10 bases and 2 bases respectively, with 18 bases between them. CDR1 and CDR2 from the germline V gene are SGHRS and YFSETQ. The full variable domain, rest sourced from reference TRBV5-1 and TRBJ1-2, is KAGVTQTPRYLIKTRGQQVTLSCSPISGHRSVSWYQQTPGQGLQFLFEYFSETQRNKGNFPGRFSGRQFSNSRSEMNVSTLELGDSALYLCAPLPVNPNYGYTFGSGTRLTVV.

CDR3 loop: CASIGTLLANYGYTF. CDR3 nucleotides: TGTGCCAGTATCGGCACCCTCCTAGCTAACTATGGCTACACCTTC. The chain has TRBV19 and TRBJ1-2; D call uncertain. Germline V gene sequence: CDR1 LNHDA, CDR2 SQIVND (reference sequence). V was cut by 7 bases and J by 0 bases, with 15 bases left in between. CDR3 length: 15 amino acids.

This clone has only a few counts. J is TRBJ2-5 and V is TRBV5-1; 7 bases fit TRBD2. CDR1 SGHRS and CDR2 YFSETQ come from the germline V gene. V lost 0 bases, J lost 3 bases, and 5 bases stayed unmatched. This CDR3 region has 15 residues. The CDR3 spells CASSLAVAGEETQYF. CDR3 DNA sequence: TGCGCCAGCAGCTTGGCCGTCGCGGGAGAAGAGACCCAGTACTTC.

This clone occurred a few times. J is TRBJ1-2 and V is TRBV29-1; 7 bases align to TRBD1. The germline V gene encodes CDR1 SQVTM and CDR2 ANQGSEA. The CDR3 is 11 residues long. The J segment lost 8 bases and the V segment lost 7 bases, leaving 7 bases of the junction unmatched. This CDR3 reads CSAATGRGYTF. The DNA of the CDR3 is TGCAGCGCCGCGACAGGGCGAGGCTACACCTTC.

This chain joins TRBV7-6 and TRBJ2-5, with 12 bases aligning to TRBD1. The CDR3 loop spans 16 amino acids. The ends lost 7 bases at V and 4 bases at J; junction bases unmatched: 10. Germline CDR1 is SGHVS and CDR2 is FNYEAQ. The CDR3 nucleotides read TGTGCCAGCAAGGCCCCTTTGGGACAGGGGGCAGAGACCCAGTACTTC. Its protein is CASKAPLGQGAETQYF.

CDR3 coding DNA: TGTGCCAGCAGTGATTATGGGACAGGGAGGGAGACCCAGTACTTC. This sequence encodes CASSDYGTGRETQYF. The V call is TRBV2, the J call TRBJ2-5; 9 bases fit TRBD1. The CDR3 extends over 15 amino acids. Germline V gene sequence: CDR1 SNHLY, CDR2 FYNNEI. Losses at the gene ends were 3 bases for V and 5 bases for J; bases not matched to a gene: 7. Together with reference TRBV2 and TRBJ2-5, the CDR3 gives the full variable domain: EPEVTQTPSHQVTQMGQEVILRCVPISNHLYFYWYRQILGQKVEFLVSFYNNEISEKSEIFDDQFSVERPDGSNFTLKIRSTKLEDSAMYFCASSDYGTGRETQYFGPGTRLLVL.

The CDR3 nucleotides are TGTGCCAGCAGGGGTGGGACAGTATATTCACCCCTCCACTTT. Translating gives CASRGGTVYSPLHF. The chain combines TRBV7-9 with TRBJ1-6; TRBD1 matches at 7 bases. Germline V CDR1 and CDR2: SEHNR, FQNEAQ (reference sequence). V was pared by 6 bases and J by 8 bases, with 7 bases of the junction left unmatched. CDR3 length equals 14 residues.

This rearrangement joins TRBV9 to TRBJ1-1, with D perhaps TRBD1 (5 bases). Germline assignment: CDR1 SGDLS and CDR2 YYNGEE. V lost 4 bases to trimming and J lost 1 base, with 14 bases between them. CDR3 size: 15 residues. CDR3 region: CASSHPGGKNTEAFF. The DNA of the CDR3 is TGTGCCAGCAGCCATCCGGGGGGGAAGAACACTGAAGCTTTCTTT.

The rearrangement links TRBV19 to TRBJ1-4; 7 bases are shared with TRBD1. Germline CDR1 and CDR2: LNHDA and SQIVND (reference sequence). The V gene end was trimmed by 8 bases and the J gene end by 7 bases; junction bases not matched to a gene: 16. The CDR3 extends over 16 amino acids. The CDR3 DNA reads TGTGCCAGTTCGCGGAGTCCGGGACAGCAATTTGAAAAACTGTTTTTT. The encoded protein is CASSRSPGQQFEKLFF. Full variable domain (outside the CDR3, taken from reference TRBV19 and TRBJ1-4): DGGITQSPKYLFRKEGQNVTLSCEQNLNHDAMYWYRQDPGQGLRLIYYSQIVNDFQKGDIAEGYSVSREKKESFPLTVTSAQKNPTAFYLCASSRSPGQQFEKLFFGSGTQLSVL.

The J gene is TRBJ2-7, the V gene TRBV14; 7 positions agree with TRBD2. This CDR3 region has 17 residues. Losses at the gene ends were 1 base for V and 7 bases for J; bases not matched to a gene: 16. Per germline, CDR1 SGHDN and CDR2 FVKESK. DNA of the CDR3: TGTGCCAGCAGCCAAGTAATCCTCAGGACCGGACTAGGAGAGCAGTACTTC. Protein product: CASSQVILRTGLGEQYF.

The V and J genes are TRBV7-9 and TRBJ2-5; no clear D. V was clipped by 5 bases and J by 5 bases, with 9 bases between them. CDR3 length: 12 amino acids. Germline values: CDR1 SEHNR, CDR2 FQNEAQ (reference sequence). The CDR3 here is CASSPLGETQYF. The CDR3 DNA reads TGTGCCAGCAGCCCTCTGGGCGAGACCCAGTACTTC.

This chain joins TRBV9 and TRBJ2-6; D gene ambiguous. There are 15 residues in the CDR3. Germline CDR1 and CDR2: SGDLS and YYNGEE. Trimming took 0 bases from V and 0 from J, leaving 4 bases between them. CDR3 protein: CASSVGVSGANVLTF. CDR3 DNA: TGTGCCAGCAGCGTAGGAGTCTCTGGGGCCAACGTCCTGACTTTC.